This T cell receptor beta chain derives from a study of shared clonotypes between healthy human individuals (dated by TCRdb to about 2020). With respect to the entire study: The cohort comprised a couple of women and a few men aged 18 to 49 years. For each donor, three plates each were used for CD4 naive and CD4 memory, two plates were used for CD8 naive, and one plate was used for CD8 memory. Between about 0.8 and 8.9 billion PBMCs per donor were obtained by leukapheresis. To estimate repertoire size and how much clonotypes are shared between individuals, the study performed deep sequencing of blood TCR repertoires from a handful of healthy adults. Different laboratories and diverse techniques were used to prepare libraries and sequence TCR repertoires, to increase sequencing depth and limit assay-specific biases.

The germline V gene (reference sequence) provides CDR1 MNHEY and CDR2 SMNVEV. Counted from cysteine to phenylalanine, this CDR3 has 15 amino acids. Of the read, only the CDR3 DNA is kept; its 45 bases are in frame from base 1. V is pruned by 3 bases and J by 7 bases, leaving 11 bases of the junction without a gene match. CD8 naive samples consisted of CD45RO-negative cells that were positively selected for CCR7, yielding a CD45RA+CCR7+ population without TemRA cells. Donors were healthy HIV-negative adults with no recently reported acute infections or vaccinations. Every donor was a Caucasian adult living in Nashville, Tennessee, USA. Blood was obtained by leukapheresis, after which PBMCs were separated by Ficoll-Histopaque density gradient centrifugation and cryopreserved in liquid nitrogen vapor phase. Purity and quantity of every magnetically sorted T cell population were checked by analytical flow cytometry. Genomic DNA was isolated from every sorted fraction and measured by UV absorbance on a Nanodrop 2000c.

A remark on this clone: Which antigen it targets is not known. Per-nucleotide qualities are absent, and no much larger clonotype sits a single base away.

Summary of the overall study and its limitations: Based on pairwise subsampling, the degree of clonotype sharing among donors was expected to be affected by sequencing depth. Larger estimated clonotype richness was generally found for naive subsets than for memory subsets. The genetic and exposure-history diversity represented was limited by the small number of donors. Compared with non-shared clonotypes, clonotypes shared by all four sorted-subset donors had higher generation probabilities. Only blood was sampled, and tissue TCR repertoires likely differ from those in blood. Rarefaction of sorted-subset datasets indicated incomplete sequencing despite the large sequencing depth. Sharing across several donors was observed for approximately 4.6% of naive CD4, over 3% of naive CD8, 2.3% of memory CD4, and less than 0.45% of memory CD8 clonotypes.

Using the deep immunoSEQ assay, TCR CDR3 regions were amplified from genomic DNA by multiplex PCR. Extracted genomic DNA from each cell subset was distributed evenly across all wells of several immunoSEQ 96-well plates, and each plate was treated as a replicate. For sorted subsets, approximately 190 ng of genomic DNA, equivalent to some 30,000 T cell genomes, went into each replicate PCR. Purified libraries were measured with a Qubit 3.0 fluorometer, size-checked on a Bioanalyzer 2100, and measured again with the KAPA Library Quantification kit. Every immunoSEQ 96-well plate was sequenced on a separate single-read 150-cycle Illumina NextSeq 550 flow cell. For the original study's pipeline: Because the immunoSEQ output held only junctional sequences and lacked quality scores, the filtering could not match the filtering applied to full-length reads. Sequences were annotated with PyIR, a Python wrapper for IgBLAST v1.9, and V/J genes and CDR3 were assigned using IMGT germline references. Reads were removed for weak V/J assignments (E-value above 1e-6), missing CDR3, stop codons, out-of-frame junctions, or ambiguous translated residues. A V3J clonotype was defined by an identical inferred V gene, J gene, and CDR3 amino acid sequence. To compute the percentage overlap between repertoires, the number of shared unique clonotypes was divided by the size of the smaller repertoire. RTK rarefaction, the Chao1 estimator, and Recon v2.1 estimates of unobserved clonotypes were used to assess repertoire richness. OLGA was used to compute generation probabilities for all TCRbeta clonotypes that the gDNA method yielded from a handful of donors. TCRdb holds this immuneACCESS table with in-frame rearrangements only. Some clones are missing; in checked studies, unresolved V genes explain under half, and the rest has no known cause. Clone size and the V and J calls come from that table; the DNA yielded D and trimming. The table for this sample lists approximately 1.9 million clones; 80% to 95% of them were counted only once. The top ten constitute around 1.7% of the sample.

The rearrangement combines TRBV27 with TRBJ2-7, with 8 junctional bases fitting TRBD1. The receptor's source is a man aged 18-30 years in good health. Some clones in this sample may be carry-over from other donors' samples. The sequenced sample consisted of naive CD8+ T cells from PBMCs. This specimen's cell subset or site label, per the study, means: CD45RA+CCR7+. The CDR3 here reads CASSFIAGGAGEQYF. In nucleotides, the sequence is TGTGCCAGCAGTTTTATAGCAGGGGGCGCGGGGGAGCAGTACTTC.